These T cell receptor beta chains were read from a single sample in a study of T cells in localized non-small cell lung cancer. Profiling relied on immunoSEQ multiplex PCR, and the TCRdb table lists in-frame clones only, not all of them. Seen here are roughly 76,000 clones, around 80% observed once, and the top ten hold less than 20%. Specimen: PBMCs, collected before any cancer treatment. Every receptor here comes from a man aged 40-75 years with stage II squamous cell lung carcinoma. Each CDR3 is given with its conserved first and last residue. The D gene is left open where the match is weak. Clone size, where shown, is once, few, many, or a class for clones that have expanded.

J gene: TRBJ1-5; V gene: TRBV19; D gene: NA; clone size: NA; CDR3 protein: CASEPFRMGTLQPQHF; CDR3 DNA: TGTGCCAGTGAGCCCTTCAGGATGGGGACCCTTCAGCCCCAGCATTTT
J gene: TRBJ1-1; V gene: TRBV2; D gene: NA; clone size: NA; CDR3 protein: CASSEERGLAEAFF; CDR3 DNA: TGTGCCAGCAGTGAAGAGCGGGGGTTGGCTGAAGCTTTCTTT
J gene: TRBJ2-5; V gene: TRBV7-8; D gene: NA; clone size: NA; CDR3 protein: CASRLGSATQETQYF; CDR3 DNA: TGTGCCAGCAGGCTCGGGTCGGCCACCCAAGAGACCCAGTACTTC
J gene: TRBJ2-2; V gene: TRBV30; D gene: TRBD2; clone size: NA; CDR3 protein: CAWSPGLAGATTGELFF; CDR3 DNA: TGTGCCTGGAGCCCGGGACTAGCGGGAGCGACCACCGGGGAGCTGTTTTTT
J gene: TRBJ1-1; V gene: TRBV19; D gene: TRBD1; clone size: NA; CDR3 protein: CASRQTGGITEAFF; CDR3 DNA: TGTGCCAGTAGGCAAACAGGGGGCATCACTGAAGCTTTCTTT
J gene: TRBJ1-1; V gene: TRBV6-5; D gene: NA; clone size: NA; CDR3 protein: CASRDEALNTEAFF; CDR3 DNA: TGTGCCAGCAGGGATGAAGCTCTAAACACTGAAGCTTTCTTT
J gene: TRBJ2-3; V gene: TRBV9; D gene: NA; clone size: NA; CDR3 protein: CASSVAAGYGTDTQYF; CDR3 DNA: TGTGCCAGCAGCGTAGCCGCAGGGTATGGCACAGATACGCAGTATTTT
J gene: TRBJ2-7; V gene: TRBV5-4; D gene: NA; clone size: NA; CDR3 protein: CASSSRGATKSYEQYF; CDR3 DNA: TGTGCCAGCAGCTCTCGGGGAGCAACGAAGTCCTACGAGCAGTACTTC
J gene: TRBJ1-1; V gene: TRBV5-1; D gene: NA; clone size: once; CDR3 protein: CASSLVVQGSTEAFF; CDR3 DNA: TGCGCCAGCAGCTTGGTTGTACAGGGTAGCACTGAAGCTTTCTTT
J gene: TRBJ1-6; V gene: TRBV15; D gene: NA; clone size: NA; CDR3 protein: CATSRGGDSPLHF; CDR3 DNA: TGTGCCACCAGCAGAGGGGGGGATTCACCCCTCCACTTT
J gene: TRBJ1-1; V gene: TRBV19; D gene: NA; clone size: NA; CDR3 protein: CASSRGGALRAEAFF; CDR3 DNA: TGTGCCAGTAGTCGCGGCGGGGCCCTGAGGGCTGAAGCTTTCTTT
J gene: TRBJ1-6; V gene: TRBV28; D gene: NA; clone size: NA; CDR3 protein: CASSLGGGSYNSPLHF; CDR3 DNA: TGTGCCAGCAGTTTGGGGGGGGGCTCCTATAATTCACCCCTCCACTTT
J gene: TRBJ2-2; V gene: TRBV6-1; D gene: NA; clone size: NA; CDR3 protein: CASSEVQPNTGELFF; CDR3 DNA: TGTGCCAGCAGTGAAGTACAACCAAACACCGGGGAGCTGTTTTTT
J gene: TRBJ1-5; V gene: TRBV4-1; D gene: NA; clone size: NA; CDR3 protein: CASSQALRRRMAQHF; CDR3 DNA: TGCGCCAGCAGCCAAGCCCTCAGGAGGAGAATGGCCCAGCATTTT
J gene: TRBJ2-1; V gene: TRBV2; D gene: NA; clone size: NA; CDR3 protein: CASRIGNEQFF; CDR3 DNA: TGTGCCAGCAGGATTGGGAATGAGCAGTTCTTC
J gene: TRBJ2-5; V gene: TRBV5-1; D gene: NA; clone size: NA; CDR3 protein: CASSPSPPETQYF; CDR3 DNA: TGCGCCAGCAGCCCCTCACCCCCAGAGACCCAGTACTTC
J gene: TRBJ2-7; V gene: TRBV29-1; D gene: NA; clone size: once; CDR3 protein: CSVEVTAVDYEQYF; CDR3 DNA: TGCAGCGTTGAAGTAACTGCGGTGGACTACGAGCAGTACTTC
J gene: TRBJ1-6; V gene: TRBV28; D gene: NA; clone size: NA; CDR3 protein: CASRIGGSSYNSPLHF; CDR3 DNA: TGTGCCAGCAGGATAGGGGGGAGCTCCTATAATTCACCCCTCCACTTT